This passage covers 2 T cell receptor beta chains from one sample sequenced in a study of OX40 agonist ivuxolimab in advanced cancers. Assay: immunoSEQ multiplex PCR; the TCRdb copy retains only in-frame clones and omits some. Here the sample spans approximately 96,000 clones, about 90% being singletons. The sample consisted of CD4+ or CD8+ T cells sorted from blood, taken in a trial of the OX40 agonist ivuxolimab. The receptors were sampled from an adult with an advanced solid tumor such as melanoma, head and neck, liver or kidney cancer.

The chain carries TRBV18 and TRBJ2-7, with TRBD1 identical over 7 bases. The CDR3 sequence is 13 residues long. After removal of 8 bases from V and 4 bases from J, the junction contained 8 bases not matched to a gene. Germline loops: CDR1 KGHSH, CDR2 LQKENI. The CDR3 is CASPTGSGYEQYF. The CDR3 DNA reads as TGTGCCAGCCCGACAGGGAGTGGTTACGAGCAGTACTTC.

The chain couples TRBV19 to TRBJ2-4; TRBD2 agrees at 11 bases. The germline V gene encodes CDR1 LNHDA and CDR2 SQIVND (reference sequence). The V segment lost 3 bases and the J segment 0 bases; nucleotides outside the gene matches: 4. This CDR3 contains 17 residues. CDR3 loop: CASSIGLAGGAKNIQYF. CDR3 coding DNA: TGTGCCAGTAGTATCGGGCTAGCGGGAGGAGCCAAAAACATTCAGTACTTC.